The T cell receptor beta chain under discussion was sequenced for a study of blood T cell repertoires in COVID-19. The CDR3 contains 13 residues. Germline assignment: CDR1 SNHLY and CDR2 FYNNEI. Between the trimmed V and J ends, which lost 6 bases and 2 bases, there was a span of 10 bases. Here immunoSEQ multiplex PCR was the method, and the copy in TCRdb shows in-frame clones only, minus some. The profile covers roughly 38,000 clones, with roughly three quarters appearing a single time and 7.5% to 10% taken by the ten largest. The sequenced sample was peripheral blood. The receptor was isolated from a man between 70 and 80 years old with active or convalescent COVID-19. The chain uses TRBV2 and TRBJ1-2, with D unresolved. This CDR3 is CASSPTINYGYTF. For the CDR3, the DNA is TGTGCCAGCAGCCCGACAATCAACTATGGCTACACCTTC.